This TCR beta chain was sequenced for a study of T cells in Graves' hyperthyroidism and ophthalmopathy. Across the study: At the time of initial diagnosis and before any treatment, peripheral blood was collected.

This clonotype was detected many times. Germline V CDR1 and CDR2: SGHNT, YENEEA. The length of the CDR3 is 15 residues. V lost 2 bases and J 0 bases, leaving 11 bases between the germline ends. Authors of the study amplified TCR beta CDR3 regions from RNA transcripts. With the HTBI primer set, the TCR CDR3 went through a first round of RT-PCR. TCRdb re-called the multiplex PCR reads through MiXCR, storing one row per CDR3 protein. The repertoire holds some 370,000 distinct CDR3 sequences, with around an eighth as singletons. Sequenced material: blood. V and J are TRBV11-3 and TRBJ2-7; D unresolved. The clonotype comes from a man in his forties or fifties with Graves' ophthalmopathy. The CDR3 bases are TGTGCCAGCAGCTTATGTCTACAGAGCTCCTACGAGCAGTACTTC. Residues: CASSLCLQSSYEQYF.